Presented here are 27 T cell receptor beta chains from one specimen sequenced in a study of tumor-infiltrating lymphocytes in primary liver carcinoma. The researchers obtained blood RNA from unsorted whole blood and also extracted germline DNA. The input was 450 to 550 ng total RNA; TCR beta cDNA was made from it with a constant-region primer. Three rounds of nested multiplex PCR with slightly modified ARM-PCR produced TCR beta libraries. For about 11 cycles apiece, the opening two PCR rounds ran with TRBV1-TRBV30 forward primers and a C-beta reverse primer. In TCRdb, the multiplex PCR reads were re-called with MiXCR into one record per CDR3 protein. Of approximately 330,000 distinct CDR3 sequences listed, around three fifths are singletons. Specimen: peripheral blood. The receptor set was obtained from a man in his forties with primary liver carcinoma and hepatitis B virus infection.

For the CDR3, the DNA is TGTGCCAGCAACCGAACAGGGAGTAGCAATCAGCCCCAGCATTTT. Protein sequence: CASNRTGSSNQPQHF. The V gene is TRBV5-5, the J gene TRBJ1-5; possibly TRBD1 for D (6 bases). Germline CDR1 reads SGHKS; CDR2 reads YYEKEE (reference sequence). This CDR3 comprises 15 residues. The ends were cut back, 6 bases at V and 0 bases at J, with 13 bases in the middle. The full variable domain, with the rest looked up from reference TRBV5-5 and TRBJ1-5, is DAGVTQSPTHLIKTRGQQVTLRCSPISGHKSVSWYQQVLGQGPQFIFQYYEKEERGRGNFPDRFSARQFPNYSSELNVNALLLGDSALYLCASNRTGSSNQPQHFGDGTRLSIL.

This chain uses TRBV12-3 or TRBV12-4 with TRBJ2-7; the D is unclear. The V gene lost 3 bases and the J gene lost 6 bases, with 9 bases spanning the gap. The CDR3 runs to 12 residues. Written as DNA, the CDR3 is TGTGCCAGCAGTTTTGCTGGCGCCGAGCAGTACTTC. This codes for CASSFAGAEQYF.

About this clonotype: No conserved phenylalanine or tryptophan is present at the end of the CDR3, so a read error is the likely explanation. The CDR3 spells CASTDGLAGGVFEQFL. In DNA, the CDR3 is TGTGCCAGCACCGACGGACTAGCGGGAGGGGTATTTGAGCAGTTCTTA. This sequence joins TRBV6-2 or TRBV6-3 and TRBJ2-1; 15 positions agree with TRBD2. Germline V gene data show CDR1 as MNHEY and CDR2 as SVGEGT. The CDR3 has 16 amino acids. V lost 7 bases to trimming and J lost 9 bases; unmatched junction nucleotides: 10.

There are a few counts of this clonotype. The genes are TRBV14 and TRBJ2-1; D call uncertain. Germline values: CDR1 SGHDN, CDR2 FVKESK. With 1 base removed from V and 0 bases from J, the gap between germline ends came to 10 bases. The CDR3 has 16 amino acids. As DNA, the CDR3 is TGTGCCAGCAGCCAAGCAAGAAGGGACTCCTACAATGAGCAGTTCTTC. This gives the protein CASSQARRDSYNEQFF.

The V call is TRBV15, the J call TRBJ2-1; a weak D match, TRBD2 (6 bases). V was cut by 0 bases and J by 2 bases, with 11 bases left in between. Per the germline V gene, CDR1 is LNHNV and CDR2 is YYDKDF (reference sequence). CDR3 length: 16 amino acids. This CDR3 is CATSRDRDLTYNEQFF. The CDR3 DNA sequence: TGTGCCACCAGCAGAGACCGGGACTTGACCTACAATGAGCAGTTCTTC.

The V gene is TRBV5-5, the J gene TRBJ2-3; weak D call: TRBD2 (5 bases). The V end was cut by 4 bases, the J end by 8 bases, with 11 bases between. Per germline, CDR1 SGHKS and CDR2 YYEKEE (reference sequence). This CDR3 comprises 12 residues. CDR3 coding DNA: TGTGCCAGCAGCCTGGACTCGAGTACGCAGTATTTT. This translates into CASSLDSSTQYF.

This rearrangement joins TRBV7-9 to TRBJ2-7; 7 bases match TRBD1. After removal of 5 bases from V and 6 bases from J, the junction contained 13 bases not matched to a gene. The CDR3 consists of 15 residues. Looked up from germline, CDR1 is SEHNR and CDR2 is FQNEAQ (reference sequence). CDR3: CASSPKLRQGSEQYF. DNA of the CDR3: TGTGCCAGCAGCCCAAAGCTCCGACAGGGATCCGAGCAGTACTTC. Based on the CDR3 plus reference TRBV7-9 and TRBJ2-7, the full variable domain is DTGVSQNPRHKITKRGQNVTFRCDPISEHNRLYWYRQTLGQGPEFLTYFQNEAQLEKSRLLSDRFSAERPKGSFSTLEIQRTEQGDSAMYLCASSPKLRQGSEQYFGPGTRLTVT.

The V gene is TRBV12-3 or TRBV12-4, the J gene TRBJ2-7; TRBD2 agrees at 7 bases. The junction had 19 bases not matched to a gene; V was cut back by 7 bases and J by 10 bases. CDR3 size: 15 residues. CDR3 region: CASTAGLADRYDQYF. CDR3 bases: TGTGCCAGCACCGCGGGGCTAGCGGACCGCTATGACCAGTACTTC.

For this clonotype: Compared with germline, one end of the junction differs, possibly owing to a read error. This chain links TRBV11-2 with TRBJ2-3, with 10 bases fitting TRBD1. CDR1 is SGHAT and CDR2 is FQNNGV in the germline V gene. CDR3 length equals 15 residues. CDR3 nucleotides: TGTGACAGCAGCTTAATGACAGGGGGCTTGAATACGCAGTATTTT. As protein: CDSSLMTGGLNTQYF.

This clonotype was detected only once. V and J are TRBV11-2 and TRBJ2-1; 7 bases line up with TRBD1. CDR1 and CDR2 (germline): SGHAT, FQNNGV. The ends lost 6 bases at V and 6 bases at J; junction bases unmatched: 8. The CDR3 is made up of 14 amino acids. In DNA form, the CDR3 reads TGTGCCAGCAGTTATGACAGGGTGGGCAATGAGCAGTTCTTC. Amino acids: CASSYDRVGNEQFF.

To note about this clonotype: A clone one base away is much larger, so this may be a read error. The CDR3 protein is CTRCTDTQYF. The CDR3 DNA sequence: TGTACCAGATGCACAGATACGCAGTATTTT. The chain combines TRBV6-1 with TRBJ2-3, with D hard to call. The CDR3 is made up of 10 amino acids. The germline V gene encodes CDR1 MNHNS and CDR2 SASEGT.

To note about this clonotype: The CDR3 does not close with the conserved phenylalanine or tryptophan, likely indicating a read error. The rearrangement links TRBV11-3 to TRBJ2-5; D not certain. The V end lost 3 bases, the J end lost 2 bases, and 7 bases lay between the germline ends. CDR1 and CDR2 from the germline V gene are SGHNT and YENEEA. There are 13 residues in the CDR3. CDR3 coding DNA: TGTGCCAGCAGCTTTGGTCAGCAAGAGACCCAGTACTTA. Translated, it gives CASSFGQQETQYL.

As concerns this clonotype: This may come from a read error, since a much larger clone is one base off. The chain is built from TRBV4-1 and TRBJ2-7; 7 bases map to TRBD1. CDR3 length: 17 residues. Germline V gene data show CDR1 as MGHRA and CDR2 as YSYEKL. The CDR3 loop reads CARSQEPGQPVIYEQYF. DNA for the CDR3: TGCGCCAGGAGCCAAGAGCCGGGACAGCCGGTCATCTACGAGCAGTACTTC.

This clonotype showed up just once. One end of the junction varies from germline; a read error may be responsible. This chain uses TRBV10-2 with TRBJ2-1, with D unresolved. The CDR3 contains 13 residues. Germline CDR1 and CDR2: WSHSY and SAAADI. CDR3 amino acids: CSSSLEAYNEQFF. As DNA, the CDR3 is TGCTCCAGCAGTCTAGAGGCCTACAATGAGCAGTTCTTC.

Comments on this clonotype: An end of the junction does not agree with germline; a read error may underlie this. The CDR3 nucleotides are TGTGCCAGCAGTTTATCAGCATCCTACAATGGGCAGTTCTTC. Its protein product is CASSLSASYNGQFF. The chain joins TRBV11-2 to TRBJ2-1; D gene uncertain. CDR3 length equals 14 residues. From germline, CDR1 is SGHAT and CDR2 FQNNGV.

This chain links TRBV30 with TRBJ1-5; D uncertain. Germline V gene sequence: CDR1 GTSNPN, CDR2 SVGIG (reference sequence). The CDR3 is 13 amino acids. Trimming removed 0 bases at V and 5 bases at J, with 8 bases between. The DNA of the CDR3 is TGTGCCTGGAGTGTTACAGCGGATCAGCCCCAGCATTTT. Protein: CAWSVTADQPQHF.

As to this clonotype: Given a much more abundant clone one base away, this may be a read error. V and J are TRBV11-2 and TRBJ2-7; D might be TRBD2 (5 bases). Germline loops: CDR1 SGHAT, CDR2 FQNNGV. The CDR3 contains 17 residues. CDR3 loop: CASSQARGSLTTYKQYF. The CDR3 nucleotides read TGTGCCAGCAGCCAAGCCAGAGGGTCCCTCACCACCTACAAGCAGTACTTC.

V and J are TRBV7-3 and TRBJ2-3; possible D gene TRBD2, 5 bases. The CDR3 is 17 amino acids. Germline CDR1 reads SGHTA; CDR2 reads FQGTGA. Trimming removed 5 bases from V and 7 bases from J, with 25 bases in between. CDR3 residues: CASSRRGNRMNRNTQYF. The CDR3 DNA is TGTGCCAGCAGCCGCCGGGGAAATAGGATGAATCGAAATACGCAGTATTTT.

As for this clonotype: The CDR3 carries no conserved terminal phenylalanine or tryptophan, so it likely arises from a read error. This chain connects TRBV6-1 to TRBJ2-2, with TRBD1 identical over 8 bases. Per the germline V gene, CDR1 is MNHNS and CDR2 is SASEGT. CDR3 length: 15 residues. The CDR3: CASRQGAGYTGELFY. The CDR3 DNA follows: TGCGCCAGTAGGCAGGGGGCTGGGTACACCGGGGAGCTGTTTTAT.

About this clonotype itself: Just one base apart from a much larger clone, this may be a read error. This chain connects TRBV28 to TRBJ2-7; D ambiguous. Germline CDR1 and CDR2: MDHEN and SYDVKM. The CDR3 has 12 amino acids. The chain's CDR3 is CGSTVSSYEQYF. As DNA, the CDR3 is TGTGGCAGCACCGTCAGCTCCTACGAGCAGTACTTC.

Turning to this clonotype: This may be a read error: a much more frequent sequence differs by one nucleotide. The CDR3 ends on some other residue instead of the conserved phenylalanine or tryptophan, so this is likely a read error. The chain carries TRBV12-3 or TRBV12-4 and TRBJ1-1; D is ambiguous. The V end lost 2 bases, the J end lost 10 bases, and 14 bases lay between the germline ends. This CDR3 is built from 13 residues. Here the CDR3 reads CASSLLFGVGAFL. The CDR3, as DNA: TGTGCCAGCAGTTTATTGTTCGGAGTTGGAGCTTTCCTT.

About this clonotype itself: One end of the junction fails to match germline, which may point to a read error. The chain employs TRBV11-2 and TRBJ2-3; perhaps TRBD1 as D (5 bases). With the DNA end fitting TRBJ1-5 better, the J assignment may be wrong. Germline V gene lookup returns CDR1 SGHAT and CDR2 FQNNGV. This CDR3 contains 17 residues. The CDR3 DNA reads as TGTGCCGGCAGCCCGAGTTCTAGCGGGAGGGGCACAGATACGCAGCATTTT. Translating it yields CAGSPSSSGRGTDTQHF.

Points on this clonotype: At one of its ends the junction is not consistent with the germline gene, which may arise from a read error. CDR3 sequence: CASRQAGLSGANVLTF. CDR3 nucleotides: TGCGCCAGCAGACAAGCGGGACTCTCTGGGGCCAACGTCCTGACTTTC. The rearrangement links TRBV4-1 to TRBJ2-6; 7 bases fit TRBD2. CDR1 MGHRA and CDR2 YSYEKL come from the germline V gene. The CDR3 runs 16 residues.

The chain couples TRBV5-5 to TRBJ2-1; possibly TRBD1 or TRBD2 for D (5 bases each). V was shortened by 5 bases and J by 8 bases, with 29 bases between the two germline ends. The CDR3 covers 18 residues. CDR1 SGHKS and CDR2 YYEKEE come from the germline V gene (reference sequence). CDR3 amino acids: CASSPWNPGPGLLDEQFF. The CDR3 DNA sequence: TGTGCCAGCAGTCCTTGGAACCCGGGGCCAGGCCTCTTAGATGAGCAGTTCTTC.

Regarding this clonotype: This may be a read error, as it is one base from a much larger clone. The chain has TRBV6-1 and TRBJ2-4; D perhaps matches TRBD2 (5 bases). This CDR3 spans 14 amino acids. Germline CDR1 and CDR2: MNHNS and SASEGT. V lost 3 bases and J 12 bases, leaving 18 bases between the germline ends. CDR3 in DNA: TGTGCCAGCAGTGAGACGGAGGATGTACACACTCAGTACTTC. Amino acids: CASSETEDVHTQYF.

In regard to this clonotype: A much larger clone lies a single base off, so this may be a read error. The V and J genes are TRBV12-3 or TRBV12-4 and TRBJ2-7; no firm D call. This CDR3 comprises 13 residues. The DNA of the CDR3 is TGTGCCAGCAGTTTAGGCCAGATCTACAAGCAGTACTTC. Residues: CASSLGQIYKQYF.

The sample holds one count of this clonotype. V and J are TRBV5-1 and TRBJ2-1; TRBD2 aligns across 7 bases. CDR1 and CDR2 from the germline V gene are SGHRS and YFSETQ. V shed 0 bases and J 8 bases; nucleotides not matched to a gene: 5. The CDR3 runs to 14 residues. CDR3 DNA sequence: TGCGCCAGCAGCTTGGGACCTAGCGGCGATGAGCAGTTCTTC. Translated: CASSLGPSGDEQFF.